The rows below give T cell receptor beta chains drawn from one sample of a study of blood T cell repertoires in COVID-19. Measured with immunoSEQ multiplex PCR; TCRdb has only the in-frame clones, and not every one. This table holds roughly 280,000 clones, around 93% found once. Material: PBMCs or T cells enriched from blood (not recorded which). These receptors came from a man aged 40-50 years who had been exposed to COVID-19. CDR3s include the opening cysteine and the closing phenylalanine or tryptophan. D genes are given only for firm matches. The size of a clone is reported for some rows only, either as once, few or many, or as a class for expanded clones.

>TRBD1|TRBJ1-5|TRBV7-2|.
CASSSRGTGGGQPQHF
TGTGCCAGCAGCTCCCGAGGCACAGGGGGCGGTCAGCCCCAGCATTTT
>.|TRBJ2-1|TRBV7-3|.
CASSLTWRDEQFF
TGTGCCAGCAGCTTAACCTGGCGGGATGAGCAGTTCTTC
>TRBD2|TRBJ2-1|TRBV5-1|.
CASSLELAGGRNYNEQFF
TGCGCCAGCAGCTTGGAACTAGCGGGAGGGAGAAATTACAATGAGCAGTTCTTC
>TRBD1|TRBJ2-7|TRBV2|.
CASGSRDRLHYEQYF
TGTGCCAGCGGAAGCCGGGACAGACTACACTACGAGCAGTACTTC
>TRBD1|TRBJ1-4|TRBV5-6|.
CASSSGQGAYEKLFF
TGTGCCAGCAGCTCTGGACAGGGGGCTTATGAAAAACTGTTTTTT
>TRBD1|TRBJ2-7|TRBV5-1|.
CASRPTGGSSYEQYF
TGCGCCAGCAGACCAACAGGGGGCTCGTCCTACGAGCAGTACTTC
>.|TRBJ2-1|TRBV28|.
CASSLLLNEQFF
TGTGCCAGCAGTTTATTATTGAATGAGCAGTTCTTC
>TRBD1|TRBJ1-5|TRBV7-2|.
CASSFGTVNQPQHF
TGTGCCAGCAGCTTTGGGACAGTTAATCAGCCCCAGCATTTT
>TRBD1|TRBJ1-5|TRBV10-1|few
CATPPQDRVRGGNQPQHF
TGCGCCACCCCTCCCCAGGACAGGGTTCGAGGAGGCAATCAGCCCCAGCATTTT
>.|TRBJ2-7|TRBV11-1|.
CASSLDSTYEQYF
TGTGCCAGCAGCCTCGACAGCACTTACGAGCAGTACTTC
>.|TRBJ1-5|TRBV28|.
CASILDRYSNQPQHF
TGTGCCAGCATCCTAGACAGGTATAGCAATCAGCCCCAGCATTTT
>TRBD1|TRBJ1-1|TRBV6-6|.
CASSFTRTGATFEAFF
TGTGCCAGCAGTTTTACTAGGACAGGGGCCACTTTTGAAGCTTTCTTT
>.|TRBJ2-3|TRBV5-6|.
CASSSPTAPSTDTQYF
TGTGCCAGCAGCTCTCCGACAGCACCTAGCACAGATACGCAGTATTTT
>TRBD1|TRBJ2-7|TRBV11-2|.
CASSLGYRGRGREGEQYF
TGTGCCAGCAGCTTAGGATACAGGGGGCGCGGGAGAGAGGGCGAGCAGTACTTC
>TRBD2|TRBJ2-5|TRBV30|.
CAWSRAGGPKTQYF
TGTGCCTGGAGTAGGGCGGGAGGGCCCAAGACCCAGTACTTC
>.|TRBJ2-2|TRBV11-2|.
CASSLSGLNTGELFF
TGTGCCAGCAGCTTAAGCGGATTGAACACCGGGGAGCTGTTTTTT
>.|TRBJ2-7|TRBV15|.
CATSRQVTSYEQYF
TGTGCCACCAGCAGACAGGTCACCTCCTACGAGCAGTACTTC
>TRBD1|TRBJ2-7|TRBV19|.
CASSIAGGSYEQYF
TGTGCCAGTAGTATTGCAGGGGGCTCTTACGAGCAGTACTTC
>TRBD2|TRBJ2-1|TRBV5-4|.
CASRQTSGSYNEQFF
TGTGCCAGCAGACAAACTAGCGGGTCTTACAATGAGCAGTTCTTC
>TRBD2|TRBJ2-1|TRBV9|once
CASSGEGTTGDEQFF
TGTGCCAGCAGCGGAGAAGGGACTACGGGTGATGAGCAGTTCTTC
>.|TRBJ2-5|TRBV15|.
CATSRDRGNGETQYF
TGTGCCACCAGCAGAGACAGGGGCAACGGAGAGACCCAGTACTTC
>.|TRBJ2-7|TRBV19|.
CASSIWDNSREQYF
TGTGCCAGTAGTATCTGGGACAACTCTCGGGAGCAGTACTTC
>.|TRBJ2-3|TRBV6-5|many
CASTREPTDTQYF
TGTGCCAGTACTCGGGAACCCACAGATACGCAGTATTTT
>.|TRBJ1-6|TRBV7-3|.
CASSLNLGSPLHF
TGTGCCAGCAGCTTAAATCTGGGCTCACCCCTCCACTTT
>TRBD1|TRBJ1-6|TRBV20-1|.
CSAIDRALYNSPLHF
TGCAGTGCTATTGACAGGGCCCTCTATAATTCACCCCTCCACTTT
>TRBD2|TRBJ2-3|TRBV9|.
CASSVEGTSGRDADTQYF
TGTGCCAGCAGCGTAGAGGGGACTAGCGGGAGGGATGCAGATACGCAGTATTTT
>TRBD1|TRBJ2-1|TRBV18|.
CASSPFADREAFF
TGTGCCAGCTCACCATTCGCGGACAGGGAGGCCTTCTTC